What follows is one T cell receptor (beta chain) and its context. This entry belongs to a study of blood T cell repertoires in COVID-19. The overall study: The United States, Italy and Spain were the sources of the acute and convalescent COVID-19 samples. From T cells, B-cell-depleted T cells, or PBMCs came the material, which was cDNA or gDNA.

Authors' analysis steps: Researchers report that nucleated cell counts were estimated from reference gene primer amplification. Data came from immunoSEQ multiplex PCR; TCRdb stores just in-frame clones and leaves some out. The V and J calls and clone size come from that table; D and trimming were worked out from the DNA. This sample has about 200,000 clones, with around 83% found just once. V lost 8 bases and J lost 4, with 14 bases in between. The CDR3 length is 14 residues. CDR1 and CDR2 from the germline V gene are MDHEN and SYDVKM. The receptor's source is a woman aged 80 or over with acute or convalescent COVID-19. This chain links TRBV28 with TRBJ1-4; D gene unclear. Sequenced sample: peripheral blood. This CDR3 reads CASFTTSDNEKLFF. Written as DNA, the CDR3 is TGTGCCAGCTTTACCACAAGCGATAATGAAAAACTGTTTTTT.